Shown below are 24 T cell receptor beta chains from a single sample sequenced in a study of cytomegalovirus exposure and HLA in healthy donors. The PCR used 60 Vbeta and 13 Jbeta primers. Measured with immunoSEQ multiplex PCR; TCRdb has only the in-frame clones, and not every one. The table includes about 180,000 clones, around 76% detected once. Sequences were obtained from PBMCs. The receptors shown here come from a man aged 35 to 55 in good health and CMV-seronegative.

V gene TRBV30 combines with J gene TRBJ1-6, with 7 bases aligning to TRBD1. This CDR3 is built from 15 residues. V was clipped by 5 bases and J by 1 base; unmatched bases: 5. From germline, CDR1 is GTSNPN and CDR2 SVGIG (reference sequence). The CDR3 DNA follows: TGTGCCTGGCGTCAGGGGGTGTCCTATAATTCACCCCTCCACTTT. This sequence encodes CAWRQGVSYNSPLHF.

This clone occurred once. This chain connects TRBV27 to TRBJ1-3; 10 nucleotides line up with TRBD1. Germline CDR1 is MNHEY and CDR2 is SMNVEV (reference sequence). Trimming at V came to 5 bases and at J to 0 bases, leaving 4 bases not matched to a gene. The CDR3 is 16 residues long. CDR3 bases: TGTGCCAGCAGTCGACAGGGGGCCTTCTCTGGAAACACCATATATTTT. Residues: CASSRQGAFSGNTIYF.

The CDR3 DNA reads as TGTGCCAGCAGCTTAGACCTACAGGGAAACACCATATATTTT. As protein: CASSLDLQGNTIYF. The chain combines TRBV7-9 with TRBJ1-3; D uncertain. The CDR3 extends over 14 amino acids. Germline CDR1 SEHNR, CDR2 FQNEAQ (reference sequence). The V end was cut by 1 base, the J end by 4 bases, with 8 bases between.

The chain is built from TRBV19 and TRBJ2-5; TRBD2 matches 12 bases. Trimming at V came to 4 bases and at J to 0 bases, leaving 3 bases not matched to a gene. CDR1 LNHDA and CDR2 SQIVND come from the germline V gene (reference sequence). The CDR3 is made up of 16 amino acids. The CDR3 spells CASSSLAGGYQETQYF. Written as DNA, the CDR3 is TGTGCCAGTAGTAGCCTAGCGGGGGGGTACCAAGAGACCCAGTACTTC.

The V gene is TRBV30, the J gene TRBJ2-3; D gene uncertain. Germline V gene sequence: CDR1 GTSNPN, CDR2 SVGIG (reference sequence). This CDR3 comprises 13 residues. Trimming left V 1 base short and J 4 bases short, with 9 bases between. CDR3 nucleotides: TGTGCCTGGAGTGCGGTAGTGGCAGATACGCAGTATTTT. Translating gives CAWSAVVADTQYF.

CDR3 nucleotide sequence: TGTGCCTGGAGTGCGGGGGACTACGAGCAGTACTTC. This translates into CAWSAGDYEQYF. This chain connects TRBV30 to TRBJ2-7; D possibly corresponds to TRBD2 (6 bases). Trimming shortened V by 1 base and J by 3 bases, and 7 bases separated the two germline ends. Germline lookup yields CDR1 GTSNPN and CDR2 SVGIG (reference sequence). CDR3 size: 12 residues.

This chain joins TRBV6-5 and TRBJ2-1, with 10 bases matching TRBD2. V was pared by 6 bases and J by 10 bases, with 3 bases of the junction left unmatched. The CDR3 length is 12 residues. CDR1 MNHEY and CDR2 SVGAGI come from the germline V gene. DNA for the CDR3: TGTGCCAGCAGGGTACTAGCGGGAGAGCAGTTCTTC. It encodes CASRVLAGEQFF.

The gene calls are TRBV5-1 and TRBJ1-1; D gene unclear. This CDR3 comprises 14 residues. In germline, CDR1 is SGHRS, CDR2 YFSETQ. The V end lost 0 bases, the J end lost 4 bases, and 10 bases lay between the germline ends. In DNA form, the CDR3 reads TGCGCCAGCAGCTTGGTAGGGAGTGGCACTGAAGCTTTCTTT. Amino acid sequence: CASSLVGSGTEAFF.

The V call is TRBV30, the J call TRBJ2-5; 7 positions agree with TRBD1. From germline, CDR1 is GTSNPN and CDR2 SVGIG (reference sequence). Trimming removed 1 base from V and 2 bases from J; junction bases left unmatched: 4. CDR3 length: 14 residues. The CDR3 here is CAWSARRGQETQYF. The DNA of the CDR3 is TGTGCCTGGAGTGCCCGCAGGGGGCAAGAGACCCAGTACTTC.

The rearrangement joins TRBV4-1 to TRBJ1-1, with 7 bases identical to TRBD1. V lost 6 bases to trimming and J lost 2 bases; unmatched junction nucleotides: 9. The CDR3 runs to 15 residues. CDR1 MGHRA and CDR2 YSYEKL come from the germline V gene. CDR3 amino acids: CASRPGGQRNTEAFF. The CDR3 nucleotides read TGCGCCAGCAGGCCCGGGGGACAGAGAAACACTGAAGCTTTCTTT.

The chain carries TRBV28 and TRBJ1-1, with 10 bases identical to TRBD1. With 6 bases clipped from V and 4 bases from J, the junction kept 11 bases outside the gene matches. CDR1 and CDR2 (germline): MDHEN, SYDVKM. This CDR3 is built from 16 residues. In nucleotides, the CDR3 is TGTGCCAGCAGGATTATCCGGGACAGGGGTTCCACTGAAGCTTTCTTT. This codes for CASRIIRDRGSTEAFF.

The chain joins TRBV6-6 to TRBJ2-2, with D tentatively TRBD1 (5 bases). V was shortened by 6 bases and J by 13 bases, with 12 bases between the two germline ends. Germline V lookup: CDR1 MNHNY, CDR2 SVGAGI (reference sequence). The CDR3 has 11 amino acids. The CDR3 bases are TGTGCCAGCAGGACACAGGTCGGGCTGTTTTTT. Translated: CASRTQVGLFF.

This chain joins TRBV6-5 and TRBJ1-5, with D possibly being TRBD1 (5 bases). CDR1 and CDR2 from the germline V gene are MNHEY and SVGAGI. The germline V and J ends were trimmed by 5 bases and 9 bases, with 8 bases remaining between them. CDR3 size: 11 residues. The CDR3 sequence: CASSDGGPQHF. The DNA of the CDR3 is TGTGCCAGCAGTGACGGGGGGCCCCAGCATTTT.

This CDR3 is CAWSALNSNQPQHF. CDR3 in DNA: TGTGCCTGGAGTGCGTTAAATAGCAATCAGCCCCAGCATTTT. The rearrangement uses TRBV30 and TRBJ1-5; D call uncertain. CDR3 length: 14 residues. Germline V gene sequence: CDR1 GTSNPN, CDR2 SVGIG (reference sequence). The ends were cut back, 1 base at V and 0 bases at J, with 7 bases in the middle.

The genes are TRBV7-2 and TRBJ2-6; TRBD1 matches at 10 bases. The germline gives CDR1 SGHTA, CDR2 FQGNSA. Trimming cost V 2 bases and J 1 base; bases outside gene matches: 2. The CDR3 is 17 amino acids. CDR3 sequence reads: CASSLRGQGSGANVLTF. Written as DNA, the CDR3 is TGTGCCAGCAGCTTAAGGGGACAGGGGTCTGGGGCCAACGTCCTGACTTTC.

The V and J genes are TRBV4-2 and TRBJ1-4; 8 nucleotides agree with TRBD1. The germline gives CDR1 LGHNA, CDR2 YNFKEQ. After removal of 0 bases from V and 7 bases from J, the junction contained 7 bases not matched to a gene. The CDR3 totals 16 residues. The CDR3 loop is CASSQDLSQGAEKLFF. The CDR3 nucleotides read TGTGCCAGCAGCCAAGATCTGTCGCAGGGGGCTGAAAAACTGTTTTTT.

V and J are TRBV28 and TRBJ1-1, with D possibly being TRBD1 (5 bases). Trimming shortened V by 2 bases and J by 1 base, and 11 bases separated the two germline ends. CDR3 length: 15 residues. CDR1 is MDHEN and CDR2 is SYDVKM in the germline V gene. CDR3 loop: CASSLGGGWNTEAFF. In DNA form, the CDR3 reads TGTGCCAGCAGTTTAGGTGGGGGGTGGAACACTGAAGCTTTCTTT.

As regards this clone: Germline is not matched at one junction end, which may reflect a read error. This rearrangement joins TRBV28 to TRBJ1-5; no clear D gene. There are 13 residues in the CDR3. The V gene's germline CDR1 is MDHEN and CDR2 SYDVKM. CDR3 sequence reads: CASSLTGNRPQHF. The CDR3 DNA reads TGTGCCAGCAGTTTAACGGGGAATCGGCCCCAGCATTTT.

The rearrangement links TRBV9 to TRBJ1-4; TRBD1 aligns across 8 bases. Trimming at V came to 3 bases and at J to 4 bases, leaving 5 bases not matched to a gene. Germline CDR1 SGDLS, CDR2 YYNGEE. The CDR3 totals 15 residues. The CDR3 sequence is CASSARQGINEKLFF. The CDR3 DNA is TGTGCCAGCAGCGCACGACAGGGGATTAATGAAAAACTGTTTTTT.

The chain is built from TRBV6-5 and TRBJ1-1; 7 nucleotides line up with TRBD1. The CDR3 contains 16 residues. The V gene end was trimmed by 0 bases and the J gene end by 5 bases; junction bases not matched to a gene: 9. Germline CDR1 MNHEY, CDR2 SVGAGI. CDR3 in DNA: TGTGCCAGCAGTTACTCCGGGCAGGGGGGCAGAACTGAAGCTTTCTTT. Translation gives CASSYSGQGGRTEAFF.

The chain has TRBV6-5 and TRBJ2-7, with D possibly TRBD2 on 6 matching bases. Germline CDR1 MNHEY, CDR2 SVGAGI. Deletions cut 7 bases from V and 3 bases from J, with 16 bases between. The CDR3 extends over 14 amino acids. The CDR3 nucleotides read TGTGCCAGCACCCTTGGGGGGACCCACTACGAGCAGTACTTC. It is translated as CASTLGGTHYEQYF.

The chain uses TRBV4-1 and TRBJ2-7, with a tentative D call TRBD2 (5 bases). Looked up from germline, CDR1 is MGHRA and CDR2 is YSYEKL. Trimming took 2 bases from V and 3 from J, leaving 17 bases between them. The CDR3 sequence is 16 residues long. CDR3 loop: CASSQSRTGGHYEQYF. CDR3 DNA: TGCGCCAGCAGCCAATCTAGGACTGGTGGCCACTACGAGCAGTACTTC.

The chain employs TRBV6-4 and TRBJ2-5, with 8 bases identical to TRBD2. Trimming took 5 bases from V and 5 from J; bases not matched to a gene: 19. This CDR3 has 18 amino acids. Germline V gives CDR1 MRHNA, CDR2 SNTAGT. This CDR3 reads CASSKLYSGTTGGETQYF. In DNA, the CDR3 is TGTGCCAGCAGTAAGCTGTATAGCGGGACCACGGGGGGGGAGACCCAGTACTTC.

The gene calls are TRBV11-3 and TRBJ2-3, with D possibly matching TRBD1 (6 bases). Germline CDR1 is SGHNT and CDR2 is YENEEA. This CDR3 contains 14 residues. V lost 5 bases and J 6 bases, leaving 15 bases between the germline ends. For the CDR3, the DNA is TGTGCCAGCAGCCAAACACAGGGCCTTGATACGCAGTATTTT. Protein sequence: CASSQTQGLDTQYF.